This T cell receptor beta chain was sequenced in a study of OX40 agonist ivuxolimab in advanced cancers. Autoimmune disease history or systemic immunosuppression was exclusionary. Blood sampling took place at baseline, cycle 4 day 1, and cycle 7 day 1. The repertoire was sequenced with immunoSEQ multiplex PCR; TCRdb's copy has only in-frame clones and lacks some. This sample has about 50,000 clones, with more than 85% found just once. This receptor was taken from an adult with an advanced solid tumor such as melanoma, head and neck, liver or kidney cancer. Sequences were derived from CD4+ or CD8+ T cells sorted from blood, sampled in a trial of the OX40 agonist ivuxolimab.

The CDR3 protein is CASSYQQNSGNTIYF. In DNA, the CDR3 is TGTGCCAGCAGTTACCAACAAAATTCTGGAAACACCATATATTTT. V and J are TRBV6-5 and TRBJ1-3; D remains unclear. This CDR3 has 15 residues. Trimming left V 2 bases short and J 1 base short, with 9 bases between. Per the germline V gene, CDR1 is MNHEY and CDR2 is SVGAGI.